Below, one TCR beta chain is given with its context. Using immunoSEQ multiplex PCR, the repertoire was profiled, and TCRdb retains in-frame clones only, with some absent. The sample holds 150,000 to 200,000 clones, 80% seen once. The record originates from a study of blood T cell repertoires in COVID-19. V was cut by 6 bases and J by 10 bases, with 28 bases left in between. CDR1 and CDR2 (germline): SGDLS, YYNGEE. The length of the CDR3 is 16 residues. This clonotype was obtained from a man aged 55 to 70 who had been exposed to COVID-19. J is TRBJ1-1 and V is TRBV9, with D perhaps matching TRBD1 (5 bases). Sequencing was performed on PBMCs or T cells enriched from blood (not recorded which). Here the CDR3 reads CASKRSDSTNTDGAFF. The DNA of the CDR3 is TGTGCCAGCAAACGATCCGACAGCACGAACACTGATGGAGCTTTCTTT.